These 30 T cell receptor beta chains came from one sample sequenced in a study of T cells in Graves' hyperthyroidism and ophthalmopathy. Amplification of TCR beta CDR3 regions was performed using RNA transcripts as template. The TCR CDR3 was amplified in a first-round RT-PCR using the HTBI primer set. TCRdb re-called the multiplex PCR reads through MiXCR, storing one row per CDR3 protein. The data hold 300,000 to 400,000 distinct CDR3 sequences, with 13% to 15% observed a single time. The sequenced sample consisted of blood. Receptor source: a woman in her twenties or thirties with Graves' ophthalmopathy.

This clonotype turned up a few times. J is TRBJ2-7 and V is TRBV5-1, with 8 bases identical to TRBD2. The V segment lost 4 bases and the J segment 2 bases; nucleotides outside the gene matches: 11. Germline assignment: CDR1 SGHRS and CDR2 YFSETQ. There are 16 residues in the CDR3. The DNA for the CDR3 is TGCGCCAGCAGCCCGGAGTTTAGGCGGGGGGCCTACGAGCAGTACTTC. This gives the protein CASSPEFRRGAYEQYF.

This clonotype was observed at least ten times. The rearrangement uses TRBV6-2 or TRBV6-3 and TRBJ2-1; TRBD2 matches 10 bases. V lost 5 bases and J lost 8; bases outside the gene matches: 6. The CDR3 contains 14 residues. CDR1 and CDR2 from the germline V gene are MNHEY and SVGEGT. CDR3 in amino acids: CASSPGTSADEQFF. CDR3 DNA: TGTGCCAGCAGTCCCGGGACTAGCGCGGATGAGCAGTTCTTC.

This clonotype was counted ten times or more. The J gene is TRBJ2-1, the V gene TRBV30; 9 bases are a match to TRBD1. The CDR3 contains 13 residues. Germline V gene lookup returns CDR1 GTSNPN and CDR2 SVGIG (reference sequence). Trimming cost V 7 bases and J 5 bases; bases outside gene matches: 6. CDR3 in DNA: TGTGCCTCCACGGGACAGGGAGACAATGAGCAGTTCTTC. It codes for CASTGQGDNEQFF.

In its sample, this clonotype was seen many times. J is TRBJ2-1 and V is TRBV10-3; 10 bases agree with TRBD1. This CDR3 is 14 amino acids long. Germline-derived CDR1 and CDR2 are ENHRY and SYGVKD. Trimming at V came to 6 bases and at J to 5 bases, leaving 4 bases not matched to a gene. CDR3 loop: CAIRPGTGDNEQFF. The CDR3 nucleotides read TGTGCCATCAGACCCGGGACAGGGGACAATGAGCAGTTCTTC.

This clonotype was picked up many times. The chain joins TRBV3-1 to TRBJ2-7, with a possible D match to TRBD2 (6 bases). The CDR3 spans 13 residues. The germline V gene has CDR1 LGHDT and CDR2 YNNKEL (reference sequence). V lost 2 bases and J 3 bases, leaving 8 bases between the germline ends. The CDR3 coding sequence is TGTGCCAGCAGCCAAACGGGGGACTACGAGCAGTACTTC. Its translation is CASSQTGDYEQYF.

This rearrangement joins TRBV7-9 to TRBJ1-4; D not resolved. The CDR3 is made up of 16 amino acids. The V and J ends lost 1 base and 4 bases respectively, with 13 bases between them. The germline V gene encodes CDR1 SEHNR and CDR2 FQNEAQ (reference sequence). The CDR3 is CASSLGTASDNEKLFF. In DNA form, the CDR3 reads TGTGCCAGCAGCTTAGGGACGGCCTCAGATAATGAAAAACTGTTTTTT.

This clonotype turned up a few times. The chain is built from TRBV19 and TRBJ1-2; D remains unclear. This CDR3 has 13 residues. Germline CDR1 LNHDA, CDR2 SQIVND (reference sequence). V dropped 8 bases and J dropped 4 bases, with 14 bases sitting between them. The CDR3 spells CASRPGGLYGYTF. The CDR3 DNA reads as TGTGCCAGTCGTCCAGGCGGCCTCTATGGCTACACCTTC.

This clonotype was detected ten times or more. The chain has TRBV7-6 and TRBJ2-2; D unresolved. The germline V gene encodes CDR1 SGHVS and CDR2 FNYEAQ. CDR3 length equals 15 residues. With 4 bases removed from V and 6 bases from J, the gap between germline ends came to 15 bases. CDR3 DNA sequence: TGTGCCAGCAGCTCCTCGATGGGTAGGCCCGGGGAGCTGTTTTTT. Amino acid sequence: CASSSSMGRPGELFF.

The CDR3 protein is CASSETGFWNTGELFF. The DNA of the CDR3 is TGTGCCAGCAGTGAGACAGGGTTTTGGAACACCGGGGAGCTGTTTTTT. V is TRBV6-1 and J is TRBJ2-2; TRBD1 aligns across 7 bases. The CDR3 totals 16 residues. With V trimmed by 3 bases and J by 1 base, 5 bases remained unmatched. CDR1 is MNHNS, CDR2 SASEGT, per germline.

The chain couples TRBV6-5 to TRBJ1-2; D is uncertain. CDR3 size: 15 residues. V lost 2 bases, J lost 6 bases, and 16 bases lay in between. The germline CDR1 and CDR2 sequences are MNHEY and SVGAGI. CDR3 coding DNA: TGTGCCAGCAGTTACGGGTCTTTGATACTGGATGGCTACACCTTC. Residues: CASSYGSLILDGYTF.

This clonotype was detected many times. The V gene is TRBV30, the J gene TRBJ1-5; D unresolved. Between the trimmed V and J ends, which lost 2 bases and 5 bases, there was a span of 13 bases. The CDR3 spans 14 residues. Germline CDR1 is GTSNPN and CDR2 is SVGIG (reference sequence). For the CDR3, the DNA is TGTGCCTGGAGTACACGGAAGAACGATCAGCCCCAGCATTTT. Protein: CAWSTRKNDQPQHF.

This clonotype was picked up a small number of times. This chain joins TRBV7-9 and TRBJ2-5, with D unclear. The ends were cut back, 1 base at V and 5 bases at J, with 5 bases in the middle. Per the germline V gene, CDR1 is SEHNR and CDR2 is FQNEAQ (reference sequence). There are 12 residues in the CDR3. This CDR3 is CASSLVMETQYF. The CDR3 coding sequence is TGTGCCAGCAGCTTAGTTATGGAGACCCAGTACTTC.

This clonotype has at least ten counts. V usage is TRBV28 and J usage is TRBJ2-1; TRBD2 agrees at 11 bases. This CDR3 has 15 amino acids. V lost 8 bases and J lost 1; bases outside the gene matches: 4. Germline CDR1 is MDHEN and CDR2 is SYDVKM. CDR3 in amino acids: CASRLAGGSYNEQFF. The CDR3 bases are TGTGCCAGCCGCCTAGCGGGGGGTTCCTACAATGAGCAGTTCTTC. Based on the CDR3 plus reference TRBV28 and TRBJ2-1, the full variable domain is DVKVTQSSRYLVKRTGEKVFLECVQDMDHENMFWYRQDPGLGLRLIYFSYDVKMKEKGDIPEGYSVSREKKERFSLILESASTNQTSMYLCASRLAGGSYNEQFFGPGTRLTVL.

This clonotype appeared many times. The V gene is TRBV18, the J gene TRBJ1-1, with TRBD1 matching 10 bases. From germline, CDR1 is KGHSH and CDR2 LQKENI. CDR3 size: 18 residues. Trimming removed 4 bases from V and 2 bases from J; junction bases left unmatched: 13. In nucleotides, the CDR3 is TGTGCCAGCTCACTCCTCGGGACAGGGGATATAGGAAACACTGAAGCTTTCTTT. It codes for CASSLLGTGDIGNTEAFF.

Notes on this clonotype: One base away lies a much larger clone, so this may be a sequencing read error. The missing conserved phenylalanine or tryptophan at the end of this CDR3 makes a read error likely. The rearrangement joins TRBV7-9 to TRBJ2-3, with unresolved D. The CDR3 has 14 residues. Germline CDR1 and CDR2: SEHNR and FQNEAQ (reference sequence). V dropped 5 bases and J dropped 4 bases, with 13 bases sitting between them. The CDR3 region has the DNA TGTGCCAGCAGCCCGAGGCGCCAGCCAGATACGCAGTATTCT. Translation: CASSPRRQPDTQYS.

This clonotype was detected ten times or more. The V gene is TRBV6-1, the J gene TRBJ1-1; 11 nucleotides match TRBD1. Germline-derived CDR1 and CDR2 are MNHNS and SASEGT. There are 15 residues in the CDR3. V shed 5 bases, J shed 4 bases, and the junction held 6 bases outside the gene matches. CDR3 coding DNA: TGTGCCAGCAGTCGCGGACAGGGGGCGAGCACTGAAGCTTTCTTT. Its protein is CASSRGQGASTEAFF.

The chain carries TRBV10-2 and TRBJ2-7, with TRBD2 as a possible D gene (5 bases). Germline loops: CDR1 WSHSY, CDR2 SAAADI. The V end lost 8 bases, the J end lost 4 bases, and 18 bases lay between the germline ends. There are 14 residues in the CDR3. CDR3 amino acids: CASVGIRGSYEQYF. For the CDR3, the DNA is TGCGCCAGCGTCGGGATCCGGGGATCTTACGAGCAGTACTTC.

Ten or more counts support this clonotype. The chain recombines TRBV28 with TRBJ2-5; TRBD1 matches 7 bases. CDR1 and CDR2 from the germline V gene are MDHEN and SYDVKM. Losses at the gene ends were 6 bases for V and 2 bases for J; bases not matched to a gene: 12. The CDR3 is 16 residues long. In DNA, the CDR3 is TGTGCCAGCAGCCTCACGGTAGGGGGCTGGCAAGAGACCCAGTACTTC. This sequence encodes CASSLTVGGWQETQYF.

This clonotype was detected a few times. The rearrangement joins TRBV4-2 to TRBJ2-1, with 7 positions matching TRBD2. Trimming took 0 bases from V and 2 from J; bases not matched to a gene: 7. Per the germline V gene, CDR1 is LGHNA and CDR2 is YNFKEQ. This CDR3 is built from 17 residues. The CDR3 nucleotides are TGTGCCAGCAGCCAAGATGGGGCGGGGGAGCCCTACAATGAGCAGTTCTTC. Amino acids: CASSQDGAGEPYNEQFF.

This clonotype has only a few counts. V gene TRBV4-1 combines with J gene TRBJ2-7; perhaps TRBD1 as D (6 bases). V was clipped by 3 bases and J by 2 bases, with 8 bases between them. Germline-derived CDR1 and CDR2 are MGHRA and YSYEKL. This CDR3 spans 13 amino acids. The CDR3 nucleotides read TGCGCCAGCAGCCAGAACAGGGCCTACGAGCAGTACTTC. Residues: CASSQNRAYEQYF.

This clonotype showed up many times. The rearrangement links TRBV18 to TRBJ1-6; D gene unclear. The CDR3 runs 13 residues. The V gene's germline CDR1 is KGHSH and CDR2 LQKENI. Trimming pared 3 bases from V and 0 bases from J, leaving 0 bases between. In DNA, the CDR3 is TGTGCCAGCTCACCCTCCTATAATTCACCCCTCCACTTT. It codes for CASSPSYNSPLHF.

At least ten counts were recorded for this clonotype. The CDR3 coding sequence is TGTGCCAGCAGTTCCCTCCCGGGACTCAACCAAGGGTCCTACGAGCAGTACTTC. Encoded protein: CASSSLPGLNQGSYEQYF. The genes are TRBV28 and TRBJ2-7; perhaps TRBD2 as D (6 bases). The CDR3 consists of 18 residues. Trimming removed 4 bases at V and 1 base at J, with 23 bases between. Germline CDR1 reads MDHEN; CDR2 reads SYDVKM.

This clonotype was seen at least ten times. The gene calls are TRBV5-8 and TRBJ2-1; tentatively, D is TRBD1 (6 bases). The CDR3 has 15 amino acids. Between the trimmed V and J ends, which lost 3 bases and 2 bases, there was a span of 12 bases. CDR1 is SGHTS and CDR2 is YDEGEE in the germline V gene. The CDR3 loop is CASSSDSATYNEQFF. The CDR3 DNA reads TGTGCCAGCAGCTCGGACAGCGCTACCTACAATGAGCAGTTCTTC.

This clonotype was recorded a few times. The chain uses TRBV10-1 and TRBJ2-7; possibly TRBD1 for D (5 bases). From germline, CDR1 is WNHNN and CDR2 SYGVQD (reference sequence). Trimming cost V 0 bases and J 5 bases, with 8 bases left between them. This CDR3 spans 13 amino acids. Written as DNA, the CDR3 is TGCGCCAGCAGTGAGTCAGGGGTTCACGAGCAGTACTTC. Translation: CASSESGVHEQYF.

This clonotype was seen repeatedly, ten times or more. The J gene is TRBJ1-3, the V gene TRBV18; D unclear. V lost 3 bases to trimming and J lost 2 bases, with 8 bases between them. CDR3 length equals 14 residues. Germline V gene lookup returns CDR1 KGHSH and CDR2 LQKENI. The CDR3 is CASSPGGTGNTIYF. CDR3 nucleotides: TGTGCCAGCTCACCCGGTGGGACTGGAAACACCATATATTTT.

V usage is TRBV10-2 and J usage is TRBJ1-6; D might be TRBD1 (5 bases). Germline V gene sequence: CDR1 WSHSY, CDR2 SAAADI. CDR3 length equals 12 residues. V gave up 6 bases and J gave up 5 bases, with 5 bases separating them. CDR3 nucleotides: TGCGCCAGCAGGGACAATAATTCACCCCTCCACTTT. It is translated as CASRDNNSPLHF.

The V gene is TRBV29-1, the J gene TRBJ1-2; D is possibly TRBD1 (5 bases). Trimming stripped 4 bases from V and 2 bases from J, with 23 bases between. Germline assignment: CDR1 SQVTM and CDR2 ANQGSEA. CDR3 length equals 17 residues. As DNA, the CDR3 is TGCAGCGTTGTTGGATTACTCGGGGGTAAAGGGAACTATGGCTACACCTTC. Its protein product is CSVVGLLGGKGNYGYTF. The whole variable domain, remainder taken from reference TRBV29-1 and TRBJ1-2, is SAVISQKPSRDICQRGTSLTIQCQVDSQVTMMFWYRQQPGQSLTLIATANQGSEATYESGFVIDKFPISRPNLTFSTLTVSNMSPEDSSIYLCSVVGLLGGKGNYGYTFGSGTRLTVV.

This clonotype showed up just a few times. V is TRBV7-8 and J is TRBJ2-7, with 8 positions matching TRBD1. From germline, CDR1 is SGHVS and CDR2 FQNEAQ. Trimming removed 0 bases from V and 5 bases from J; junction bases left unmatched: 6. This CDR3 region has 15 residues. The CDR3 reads CASSLAGTGPDEQYF. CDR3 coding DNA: TGTGCCAGCAGCTTAGCGGGGACAGGCCCAGACGAGCAGTACTTC.

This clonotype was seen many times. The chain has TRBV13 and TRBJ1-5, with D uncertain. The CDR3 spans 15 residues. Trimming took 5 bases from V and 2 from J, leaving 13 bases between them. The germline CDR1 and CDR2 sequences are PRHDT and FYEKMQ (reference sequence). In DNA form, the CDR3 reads TGTGCCAGCAGCACGAAACTGGAGGGCAATCAGCCCCAGCATTTT. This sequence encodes CASSTKLEGNQPQHF. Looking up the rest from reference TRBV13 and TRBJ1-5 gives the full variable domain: AAGVIQSPRHLIKEKRETATLKCYPIPRHDTVYWYQQGPGQDPQFLISFYEKMQSDKGSIPDRFSAQQFSDYHSELNMSSLELGDSALYFCASSTKLEGNQPQHFGDGTRLSIL.

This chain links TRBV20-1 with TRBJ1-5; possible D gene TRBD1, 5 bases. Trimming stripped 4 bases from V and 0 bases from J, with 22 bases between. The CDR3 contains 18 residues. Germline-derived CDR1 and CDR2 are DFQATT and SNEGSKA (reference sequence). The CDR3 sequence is CSATLSGGGTYSNQPQHF. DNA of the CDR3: TGCAGTGCTACTCTTAGCGGGGGGGGAACTTATAGCAATCAGCCCCAGCATTTT.